These T cell receptor beta chains were read from a single sample in a study of cytomegalovirus exposure and HLA in healthy donors. Some clones are missing from TCRdb's copy, which holds only in-frame ones; the method was immunoSEQ multiplex PCR. The table lists under 250,000 clones, 90% to 95% of them singletons, with more than 0.85% in the top ten. The sequenced sample was PBMCs. The receptors were gathered from a woman under 30 in good health and CMV-seronegative. Both conserved end residues are part of each CDR3. D genes are given only for firm matches. Not every row has a clone size; where given, it reads once, few, many or a size class.

cdr3_aa,cdr3_nt,d_call,v_call,clone_size,j_call
CAILDRVGTQYF,TGTGCCATTCTTGACAGGGTGGGTACGCAGTATTTT,TRBD1,TRBV6-1,.,TRBJ2-3
CASSEWGRGFFDTQYF,TGTGCCAGCAGTGAATGGGGCAGGGGATTTTTCGATACGCAGTATTTT,.,TRBV6-1,.,TRBJ2-3
CASSVDGTGENTDTQYF,TGTGCCAGCAGCGTAGACGGGACGGGGGAAAACACAGATACGCAGTATTTT,.,TRBV9,.,TRBJ2-3
CSVHRTSGSLNIQYF,TGCAGCGTTCACCGGACTAGCGGGAGTTTGAACATTCAGTACTTC,TRBD2,TRBV29-1,.,TRBJ2-4
CASSLSQTGRGTEAFF,TGTGCCAGCAGCCTCTCCCAGACAGGGAGAGGTACTGAAGCTTTCTTT,TRBD1,TRBV7-2,.,TRBJ1-1
CASSSAGPSTDTQYF,TGCGCCAGCAGCTCTGCAGGGCCTAGCACAGATACGCAGTATTTT,.,TRBV5-1,.,TRBJ2-3
CATSTERNPRLGYTF,TGTGCCACCAGCACAGAGAGAAACCCCCGGTTGGGCTACACCTTC,.,TRBV15,once,TRBJ1-2
CASSGTSGSNTGELFF,TGCGCCAGCAGCGGGACTAGCGGGAGTAACACCGGGGAGCTGTTTTTT,TRBD2,TRBV5-1,.,TRBJ2-2
CASSLGRVNTEAFF,TGTGCCAGCAGCTTGGGGCGGGTGAACACTGAAGCTTTCTTT,.,TRBV5-8,.,TRBJ1-1
CAISESTTGSYGYTF,TGTGCCATCAGTGAGTCCACAACGGGTTCCTATGGCTACACCTTC,.,TRBV10-3,.,TRBJ1-2
CASSFGTNNEQFF,TGTGCCAGCAGTTTCGGGACAAACAATGAGCAGTTCTTC,.,TRBV6-5,once,TRBJ2-1
CASRAGHEQFF,TGTGCCAGCAGGGCAGGCCATGAGCAGTTCTTC,.,TRBV6-1,.,TRBJ2-1
CASDPTGVNTEAFF,TGTGCCAGCGACCCGACAGGGGTCAACACTGAAGCTTTCTTT,TRBD1,TRBV9,.,TRBJ1-1
CASSSIGGSYEQYF,TGCGCCAGCAGCTCTATTGGGGGCAGCTACGAGCAGTACTTC,.,TRBV4-1,once,TRBJ2-7
CASSIRGNYGYTF,TGTGCCAGCAGTATCAGGGGGAACTATGGCTACACCTTC,TRBD1,TRBV6-5,.,TRBJ1-2
CASSFAGGHSPLHF,TGTGCCAGCAGTTTCGCAGGGGGACATTCACCCCTCCACTTT,TRBD1,TRBV28,once,TRBJ1-6